This entry lists 15 T cell receptor beta chains sequenced from one sample in a study of OX40 agonist ivuxolimab in advanced cancers. The method was immunoSEQ multiplex PCR; TCRdb's version includes in-frame clones alone and lacks a portion of them. The data hold tens of thousands of clones, with approximately 90% observed a single time. The material sequenced was CD4+ or CD8+ T cells sorted from blood, taken in a trial of the OX40 agonist ivuxolimab. The source of these receptors is an adult with an advanced solid tumor such as melanoma, head and neck, liver or kidney cancer.

The chain is built from TRBV4-1 and TRBJ2-7, with TRBD1 identical over 11 bases. J lost 5 bases, V lost 3 bases, and 6 bases had no gene match. The CDR3 is made up of 15 amino acids. Germline V gene lookup returns CDR1 MGHRA and CDR2 YSYEKL. In DNA, the CDR3 is TGCGCCAGCAGCCAGGGGACAGGGGGAAACCACGAGCAGTACTTC. It codes for CASSQGTGGNHEQYF.

V is TRBV6-5 and J is TRBJ1-2; weak D call: TRBD1 (5 bases). This CDR3 region has 13 residues. The V gene's germline CDR1 is MNHEY and CDR2 SVGAGI. V was trimmed by 5 bases and J by 1 base, leaving 8 bases between them. CDR3 in amino acids: CASSLQVNYGYTF. DNA for the CDR3: TGTGCCAGCAGTCTACAGGTTAACTATGGCTACACCTTC.

Written as DNA, the CDR3 is TGTGCCAGCAGACCGACGAATGGACTATCCGGTGAGCAGTTCTTC. Its translation is CASRPTNGLSGEQFF. This chain uses TRBV6-1 with TRBJ2-1; D is possibly TRBD2 (6 bases). CDR1 and CDR2 from the germline V gene are MNHNS and SASEGT. V was trimmed by 6 bases and J by 9 bases, leaving 21 bases between them. This CDR3 is built from 15 residues.

V is TRBV2 and J is TRBJ2-7; no reliable D call. Germline V lookup: CDR1 SNHLY, CDR2 FYNNEI. Trimming shortened V by 2 bases and J by 2 bases, and 19 bases separated the two germline ends. The CDR3 has 17 residues. The CDR3 sequence is CASSELGSPKSTYEQYF. CDR3 nucleotide sequence: TGTGCCAGCAGTGAACTAGGCTCGCCGAAATCTACCTACGAGCAGTACTTC.

This chain connects TRBV27 to TRBJ1-5, with 11 bases aligning to TRBD1. Looked up from germline, CDR1 is MNHEY and CDR2 is SMNVEV (reference sequence). The trim removed 2 bases at V and 6 bases at J, leaving 6 bases unmatched. CDR3 length: 16 amino acids. CDR3 sequence reads: CASSLAGQGVIQPQHF. CDR3 sequence (DNA): TGTGCCAGCAGTTTAGCGGGACAGGGGGTAATTCAGCCCCAGCATTTT.

V usage is TRBV5-1 and J usage is TRBJ1-2; D unclear. V gave up 2 bases and J gave up 5 bases, with 4 bases separating them. Germline CDR1 SGHRS, CDR2 YFSETQ. The CDR3 is 11 amino acids. The chain's CDR3 is CASSLFYGYTF. CDR3 coding DNA: TGCGCCAGCAGCTTATTTTATGGCTACACCTTC.

The chain uses TRBV11-2 and TRBJ2-1; the D is unclear. This CDR3 region has 15 residues. Germline V lookup: CDR1 SGHAT, CDR2 FQNNGV. Deletions cut 7 bases from V and 5 bases from J, with 18 bases between. CDR3 nucleotides: TGTGCCAGCACCGCCGCCGGTGGGCCCAACAATGAGCAGTTCTTC. This codes for CASTAAGGPNNEQFF.

The chain uses TRBV29-1 and TRBJ1-1, with D perhaps matching TRBD1 (6 bases). V gave up 6 bases and J gave up 6 bases, with 11 bases separating them. The CDR3 sequence is 11 residues long. Germline CDR1 is SQVTM and CDR2 is ANQGSEA. CDR3 amino acids: CSVVQGSEAFF. In nucleotides, the CDR3 is TGCAGCGTCGTCCAGGGGTCTGAAGCTTTCTTT.

J is TRBJ2-1 and V is TRBV5-1, with D perhaps TRBD1 or TRBD2 (5 bases each). Germline CDR1 reads SGHRS; CDR2 reads YFSETQ. CDR3 length: 13 amino acids. V lost 3 bases and J lost 9, with 13 bases in between. The CDR3 sequence is CASSWDELSEQFF. The CDR3 DNA is TGCGCCAGCAGCTGGGACGAATTGTCTGAGCAGTTCTTC.

This chain uses TRBV30 with TRBJ1-1; D not certain. This CDR3 has 13 residues. CDR1 and CDR2 (germline): GTSNPN, SVGIG (reference sequence). Trimming took off 3 bases at V and 2 bases at J, with 10 bases between the two ends. This CDR3 reads CAWSRPPNTEAFF. DNA for the CDR3: TGTGCCTGGAGCCGCCCCCCCAACACTGAAGCTTTCTTT.

The chain carries TRBV6-4 and TRBJ2-1; 10 nucleotides agree with TRBD2. The CDR3 totals 20 residues. The germline CDR1 and CDR2 sequences are MRHNA and SNTAGT. J gave up 3 bases and V 3 bases, and 17 bases lay outside the gene matches. The CDR3 loop reads CASSEGVAGGPYSNYNEQFF. DNA for the CDR3: TGTGCCAGCAGTGAGGGGGTAGCGGGGGGTCCTTACTCAAACTACAATGAGCAGTTCTTC.

This rearrangement joins TRBV6-9 to TRBJ2-1; D is possibly TRBD2 (7 bases). Germline V gene lookup returns CDR1 MNHGY and CDR2 SVAAGI. Trimming shortened V by 7 bases and J by 7 bases, and 23 bases separated the two germline ends. This CDR3 contains 16 residues. CDR3 sequence (DNA): TGTGCCAGCACCCGGGGGGCCTGGCACCGCCAAAATGAGCAGTTCTTC. Its protein product is CASTRGAWHRQNEQFF.

This chain links TRBV7-9 with TRBJ2-7; D uncertain. Germline CDR1 and CDR2: SEHNR and FQNEAQ (reference sequence). The V end lost 2 bases, the J end lost 5 bases, and 16 bases lay between the germline ends. This CDR3 has 15 residues. The CDR3 loop is CASSLTFRPEDEQYF. The CDR3 nucleotides read TGTGCCAGCAGCTTAACCTTCAGGCCCGAGGACGAGCAGTACTTC.

The chain couples TRBV19 to TRBJ2-5, with D possibly matching TRBD2 (5 bases). V gave up 2 bases and J gave up 2 bases, with 9 bases separating them. This CDR3 has 14 amino acids. Germline CDR1 reads LNHDA; CDR2 reads SQIVND (reference sequence). CDR3 nucleotides: TGTGCCAGTAGTATAAGGACTTCACAAGAGACCCAGTACTTC. Its protein is CASSIRTSQETQYF.

The chain is built from TRBV19 and TRBJ1-1, with no clear D. The V end lost 2 bases, the J end lost 2 bases, and 9 bases lay between the germline ends. Germline V gene sequence: CDR1 LNHDA, CDR2 SQIVND (reference sequence). This CDR3 is built from 14 residues. The CDR3 sequence is CASSIKDFNTEAFF. The CDR3 nucleotides read TGTGCCAGTAGTATAAAAGACTTTAACACTGAAGCTTTCTTT.